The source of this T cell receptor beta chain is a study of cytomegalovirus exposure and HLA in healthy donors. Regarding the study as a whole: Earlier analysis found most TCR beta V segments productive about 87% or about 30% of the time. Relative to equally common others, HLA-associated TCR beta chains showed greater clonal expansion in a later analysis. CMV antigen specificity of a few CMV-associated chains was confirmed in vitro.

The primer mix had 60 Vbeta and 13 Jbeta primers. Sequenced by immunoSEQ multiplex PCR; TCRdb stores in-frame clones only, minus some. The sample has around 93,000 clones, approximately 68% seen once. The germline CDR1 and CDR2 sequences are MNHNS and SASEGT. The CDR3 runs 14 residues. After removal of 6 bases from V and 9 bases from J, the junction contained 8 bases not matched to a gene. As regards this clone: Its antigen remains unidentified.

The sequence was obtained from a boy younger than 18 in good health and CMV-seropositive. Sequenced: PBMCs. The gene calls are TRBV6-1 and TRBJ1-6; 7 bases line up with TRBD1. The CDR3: CASSLQGRSSPLHF. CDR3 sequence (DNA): TGTGCCAGCAGCTTACAGGGGCGGAGTTCACCCCTCCACTTT.